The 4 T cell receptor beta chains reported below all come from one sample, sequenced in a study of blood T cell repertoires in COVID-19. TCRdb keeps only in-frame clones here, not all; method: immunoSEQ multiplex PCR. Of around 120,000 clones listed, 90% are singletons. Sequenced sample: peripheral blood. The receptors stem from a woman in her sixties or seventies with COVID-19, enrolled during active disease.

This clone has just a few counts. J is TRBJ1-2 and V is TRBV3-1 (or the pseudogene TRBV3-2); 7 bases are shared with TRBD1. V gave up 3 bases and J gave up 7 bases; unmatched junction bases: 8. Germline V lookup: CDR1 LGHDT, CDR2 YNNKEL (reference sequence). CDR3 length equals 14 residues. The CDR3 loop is CASSHPTGLIGYTF. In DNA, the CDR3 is TGTGCCAGCAGCCACCCGACAGGGCTGATTGGCTACACCTTC.

DNA of the CDR3: TGTGCCAGCAGCACAACAGGGGAACAGTACTTC. Translated: CASSTTGEQYF. This chain links TRBV7-9 with TRBJ2-7, with 7 positions matching TRBD1. Germline trimming cut 5 bases from V and 10 bases from J; bases unmatched to any gene: 5. CDR1 and CDR2 (germline): SEHNR, FQNEAQ (reference sequence). This CDR3 has 11 amino acids.

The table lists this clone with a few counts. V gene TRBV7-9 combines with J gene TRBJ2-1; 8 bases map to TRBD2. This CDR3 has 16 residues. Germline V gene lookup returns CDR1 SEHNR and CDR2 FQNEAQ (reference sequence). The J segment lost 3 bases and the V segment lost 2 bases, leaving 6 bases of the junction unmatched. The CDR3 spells CASSLRERGIYNEQFF. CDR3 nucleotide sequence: TGTGCCAGCAGCTTAAGGGAGCGGGGGATCTACAATGAGCAGTTCTTC.

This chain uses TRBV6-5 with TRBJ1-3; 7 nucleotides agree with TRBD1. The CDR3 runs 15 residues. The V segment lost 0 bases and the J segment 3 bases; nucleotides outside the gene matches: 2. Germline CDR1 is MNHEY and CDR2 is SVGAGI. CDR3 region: CASSYSDRSGNTIYF. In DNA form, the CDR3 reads TGTGCCAGCAGTTACTCGGACAGGAGTGGAAACACCATATATTTT.